The 4 T cell receptor beta chains presented below share a single source sample, sequenced in a study of cytomegalovirus exposure and HLA in healthy donors. PCR was performed using 60 Vbeta and 13 Jbeta primers. The assay was immunoSEQ multiplex PCR, and TCRdb's table has in-frame clones only and misses some. Of 65,000 to 75,000 clones in the sample, about two thirds were seen once. Specimen: PBMCs. The source of these receptors is a woman aged 25 to 39 in good health and CMV-seronegative.

The chain links TRBV11-3 to TRBJ2-7; D is undetermined. Trimming took 3 bases from V and 0 from J, leaving 9 bases between them. Germline V gene sequence: CDR1 SGHNT, CDR2 YENEEA. The CDR3 extends over 14 amino acids. In DNA form, the CDR3 reads TGTGCCAGCAGCTTTCAGCGAACCTCCTACGAGCAGTACTTC. It encodes CASSFQRTSYEQYF.

The rearrangement joins TRBV6-6 to TRBJ1-2, with D possibly matching TRBD1 (5 bases). Trimming cost V 2 bases and J 8 bases, with 12 bases left between them. This CDR3 has 13 amino acids. The germline V gene has CDR1 MNHNY and CDR2 SVGAGI (reference sequence). CDR3 sequence reads: CASSYTDRGGYTF. The CDR3 DNA is TGTGCCAGCAGTTACACTGACAGAGGAGGCTACACCTTC.

The rearrangement links TRBV28 to TRBJ2-3; 7 bases are shared with TRBD2. From germline, CDR1 is MDHEN and CDR2 SYDVKM. The junction had 10 bases not matched to a gene; V was cut back by 3 bases and J by 1 base. This CDR3 has 17 amino acids. The CDR3 nucleotides are TGTGCCAGCAGTTTCGGACTAGTCAGCATCCGCACAGATACGCAGTATTTT. Translating gives CASSFGLVSIRTDTQYF.

This sequence joins TRBV12-5 and TRBJ2-3; D is possibly TRBD1 (5 bases). Trimming took off 4 bases at V and 2 bases at J, with 13 bases between the two ends. The CDR3 totals 15 residues. Germline CDR1 reads LGHNT; CDR2 reads FRNRAP. The CDR3 DNA follows: TGTGCTAGTGGTTCAATTGACAGCCACACAGATACGCAGTATTTT. Translation gives CASGSIDSHTDTQYF.